This T cell receptor (beta chain) was sequenced for a study of cytomegalovirus exposure and HLA in healthy donors. The PCR was carried out with 60 Vbeta primers and 13 Jbeta primers. Sequencing used immunoSEQ multiplex PCR; TCRdb keeps in-frame clones, though not all of them. The sample yields about 160,000 clones, approximately 88% seen once. V lost 1 base to trimming and J lost 7 bases, with 16 bases between them. This CDR3 region has 15 residues. Germline CDR1 is MNHNS and CDR2 is SASEGT. The rearrangement uses TRBV6-1 and TRBJ1-2, with TRBD1 as a possible D gene (6 bases). Sequencing used PBMCs. The TCR comes from a woman between 18 and 29 years old in good health and CMV-seronegative. The CDR3 reads CASSEEVLPTGGYTF. CDR3 sequence (DNA): TGTGCCAGCAGTGAAGAAGTTCTTCCGACAGGTGGCTACACCTTC.